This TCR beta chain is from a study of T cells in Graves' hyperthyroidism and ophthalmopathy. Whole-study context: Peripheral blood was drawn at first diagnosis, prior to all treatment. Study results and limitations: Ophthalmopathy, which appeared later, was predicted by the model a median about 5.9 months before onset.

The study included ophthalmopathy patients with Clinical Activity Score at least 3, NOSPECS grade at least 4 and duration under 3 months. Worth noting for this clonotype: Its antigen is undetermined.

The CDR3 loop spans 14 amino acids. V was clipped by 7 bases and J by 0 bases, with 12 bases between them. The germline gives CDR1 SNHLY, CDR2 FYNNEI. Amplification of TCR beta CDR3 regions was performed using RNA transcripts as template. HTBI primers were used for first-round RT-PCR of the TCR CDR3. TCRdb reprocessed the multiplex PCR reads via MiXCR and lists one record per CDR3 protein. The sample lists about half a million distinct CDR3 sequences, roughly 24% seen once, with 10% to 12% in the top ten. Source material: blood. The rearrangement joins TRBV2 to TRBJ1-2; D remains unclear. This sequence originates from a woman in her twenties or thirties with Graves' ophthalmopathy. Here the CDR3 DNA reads TGTGCCAGCACAAGTACAGTATCTAACTATGGCTACACCTTC. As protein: CASTSTVSNYGYTF.